This T cell receptor beta chain was retrieved from a study of spatial heterogeneity in lung cancer. Study-wide results and caveats: Counts of expanded intratumoral alpha and beta TCRs tracked tumor mutation counts.

The time point here: sample taken at primary tumor resection. At least ten counts were recorded for this clonotype. Its target is unknown. This beta chain came through as a stray read in a library set up for alpha chains, and its size says little. The CDR3 has 14 amino acids. Germline CDR1 reads SNHLY; CDR2 reads FYNNEI. V gave up 3 bases and J gave up 4 bases, with 11 bases separating them. TCRdb passed the 5' RACE reads through MiXCR, listing each CDR3 protein once. The table includes about 13,000 distinct CDR3 sequences, 4.5% to 5.5% detected once. This rearrangement joins TRBV2 to TRBJ2-3; TRBD1 might be the D (5 bases). Sequencing was performed on lung tumor tissue, taken at surgery. The sequence derives from a male donor with early-stage non-small cell lung cancer. The CDR3: CASSDRVKADTQYF. The CDR3 bases are TGTGCCAGCAGTGACAGGGTGAAGGCAGATACGCAGTATTTT. Combining the CDR3 with reference TRBV2 and TRBJ2-3 gives the whole variable domain EPEVTQTPSHQVTQMGQEVILRCVPISNHLYFYWYRQILGQKVEFLVSFYNNEISEKSEIFDDQFSVERPDGSNFTLKIRSTKLEDSAMYFCASSDRVKADTQYFGPGTRLTVL.